This passage covers 26 T cell receptor beta chains from one sample sequenced in a study of brain T cells in children with intractable seizures. Only in-frame clones appear in the TCRdb table, and some are missing; sequencing was by immunoSEQ multiplex PCR. The sample records some 80,000 clones, about 90% being singletons. This material consisted of peripheral blood, taken at surgery. All receptors derive from a girl aged 2 to 10 with Rasmussen encephalitis and intractable seizures.

The CDR3 DNA follows: TGTGCCAGCAGTCGACTAGCGGGGATGTACGAGCAGTACTTC. Its protein product is CASSRLAGMYEQYF. The V gene is TRBV6-2 or TRBV6-3, the J gene TRBJ2-7; 11 positions match TRBD2. This CDR3 region has 14 residues. J gave up 4 bases and V 5 bases, and 4 bases lay outside the gene matches. Germline CDR1 and CDR2: MNHEY and SVGEGT.

The chain carries TRBV7-9 and TRBJ2-1; 7 bases fit TRBD1. The CDR3 contains 15 residues. Germline V lookup: CDR1 SEHNR, CDR2 FQNEAQ (reference sequence). Trimming took 4 bases from V and 0 from J; bases not matched to a gene: 3. This CDR3 reads CASSSHRGSYNEQFF. The CDR3 bases are TGTGCCAGCAGCTCCCACAGGGGCTCCTACAATGAGCAGTTCTTC.

The rearrangement uses TRBV29-1 and TRBJ1-1; D may be TRBD1 (5 bases). The CDR3 is 12 residues long. V was pared by 7 bases and J by 6 bases, with 15 bases between. In germline, CDR1 is SQVTM, CDR2 ANQGSEA. CDR3 nucleotide sequence: TGCAGCGCCGCCAGGGAGGGGTCTGAAGCTTTCTTT. Its translation: CSAAREGSEAFF.

The rearrangement links TRBV30 to TRBJ2-4; no definite D call. V lost 3 bases and J lost 8, with 14 bases in between. CDR3 length equals 13 residues. CDR1 and CDR2 (germline): GTSNPN, SVGIG (reference sequence). CDR3 region: CAWSEDQKDIQYF. CDR3 coding DNA: TGTGCCTGGAGCGAGGACCAGAAAGACATTCAGTACTTC.

This clone has only a few counts. The V and J genes are TRBV30 and TRBJ1-6, with unresolved D. This CDR3 contains 11 residues. Germline CDR1 is GTSNPN and CDR2 is SVGIG (reference sequence). V lost 3 bases and J 6 bases, leaving 3 bases between the germline ends. As DNA, the CDR3 is TGTGCCTGGAGCAGTAATTCACCCCTCCACTTT. Its translation is CAWSSNSPLHF.

This chain links TRBV19 with TRBJ2-2; D is uncertain. The V and J ends lost 6 bases and 1 base respectively, with 6 bases between them. CDR1 is LNHDA and CDR2 is SQIVND in the germline V gene (reference sequence). This CDR3 contains 13 residues. CDR3 region: CASRTRNTGELFF. The CDR3 DNA reads as TGTGCCAGTAGAACACGGAACACCGGGGAGCTGTTTTTT.

Only one count was recorded for this clone. This CDR3 reads CASPHGGPGNEQFF. The CDR3 coding sequence is TGTGCCAGCCCTCATGGGGGGCCGGGAAATGAGCAGTTCTTC. This sequence joins TRBV6-5 and TRBJ2-1, with D perhaps given as TRBD1 or TRBD2 (6 bases each). V was trimmed by 8 bases and J by 7 bases, leaving 18 bases between them. CDR3 length equals 14 residues. CDR1 is MNHEY, CDR2 SVGAGI, per germline.

In its sample, this clone was seen once. This chain links TRBV7-2 with TRBJ2-1; D unresolved. Per germline, CDR1 SGHTA and CDR2 FQGNSA. The V end was cut by 1 base, the J end by 0 bases, with 7 bases between. The CDR3 runs 15 residues. CDR3 DNA sequence: TGTGCCAGCAGCTTAGTGGTCTTCTCCTACAATGAGCAGTTCTTC. This codes for CASSLVVFSYNEQFF.

This chain links TRBV2 with TRBJ1-2, with no clear D. The CDR3 spans 12 residues. V lost 3 bases to trimming and J lost 8 bases, with 10 bases between them. Germline-derived CDR1 and CDR2 are SNHLY and FYNNEI. CDR3 sequence: CASSDLSWGYTF. The CDR3 coding sequence is TGTGCCAGCAGTGACTTATCATGGGGCTACACCTTC.

The chain is built from TRBV24-1 and TRBJ2-5; D might be TRBD1 or TRBD2, each matching 6 bases. CDR1 KGHDR and CDR2 SFDVKD come from the germline V gene. Trimming cost V 6 bases and J 4 bases, with 23 bases left between them. There are 17 residues in the CDR3. CDR3 nucleotides: TGTGCCACCAGTCCTTACGGAGGGGGTCTCGGGTCAGAGACCCAGTACTTC. It specifies CATSPYGGGLGSETQYF.

V usage is TRBV7-2 and J usage is TRBJ1-2; maybe TRBD1 (5 bases). This CDR3 contains 16 residues. Trimming shortened V by 5 bases and J by 4 bases, and 20 bases separated the two germline ends. Germline CDR1 SGHTA, CDR2 FQGNSA. The CDR3 region has the DNA TGTGCCAGCAGCCTAGAAGTGGCAGGGTCCCCCTATGGCTACACCTTC. It is translated as CASSLEVAGSPYGYTF.

This chain joins TRBV4-1 and TRBJ2-4, with D uncertain. Germline-derived CDR1 and CDR2 are MGHRA and YSYEKL. The CDR3 consists of 16 residues. V was clipped by 2 bases and J by 6 bases, with 17 bases between them. The CDR3 is CASSQRVGPDGNIQYF. The DNA for the CDR3 is TGCGCCAGCAGCCAACGGGTCGGACCGGATGGAAACATTCAGTACTTC.

The sample holds one count of this clone. The DNA for the CDR3 is TGTGCCAGTAGTGCGGGGACGGCAAATTCACCCCTCCACTTT. This translates into CASSAGTANSPLHF. The chain employs TRBV19 and TRBJ1-6; D is possibly TRBD1 (5 bases). The CDR3 consists of 14 residues. Germline-derived CDR1 and CDR2 are LNHDA and SQIVND (reference sequence). Trimming shortened V by 5 bases and J by 7 bases, and 12 bases separated the two germline ends. Full variable domain (outside the CDR3, taken from reference TRBV19 and TRBJ1-6): DGGITQSPKYLFRKEGQNVTLSCEQNLNHDAMYWYRQDPGQGLRLIYYSQIVNDFQKGDIAEGYSVSREKKESFPLTVTSAQKNPTAFYLCASSAGTANSPLHFGNGTRLTVT.

V usage is TRBV9 and J usage is TRBJ2-1; 8 positions match TRBD1. Germline V lookup: CDR1 SGDLS, CDR2 YYNGEE. The length of the CDR3 is 14 residues. With V trimmed by 6 bases and J by 1 base, 3 bases remained unmatched. CDR3 bases: TGTGCCAGCAACCGACAGGGGTCCTACAATGAGCAGTTCTTC. Translated: CASNRQGSYNEQFF. Full variable domain (missing parts from reference TRBV9 and TRBJ2-1): DSGVTQTPKHLITATGQRVTLRCSPRSGDLSVYWYQQSLDQGLQFLIQYYNGEERAKGNILERFSAQQFPDLHSELNLSSLELGDSALYFCASNRQGSYNEQFFGPGTRLTVL.

The chain links TRBV9 to TRBJ2-3; 16 nucleotides agree with TRBD2. The CDR3 extends over 20 amino acids. Germline lookup yields CDR1 SGDLS and CDR2 YYNGEE. J gave up 3 bases and V 3 bases, and 13 bases lay outside the gene matches. The DNA of the CDR3 is TGTGCCAGCAGCGCCCGAGAGGGACTAGCGGGAGGGTTAACGACAGATACGCAGTATTTT. The encoded protein is CASSAREGLAGGLTTDTQYF.

The CDR3 nucleotides are TGCGCCAGCAGCCATCAGCTTGGGAACACTGAAGCTTTCTTT. Translating it yields CASSHQLGNTEAFF. This chain joins TRBV4-1 and TRBJ1-1, with unresolved D. CDR3 length equals 14 residues. CDR1 MGHRA and CDR2 YSYEKL come from the germline V gene. V was cut by 3 bases and J by 1 base, with 9 bases left in between.

The chain carries TRBV6-6 and TRBJ2-7; perhaps TRBD1 as D (5 bases). The CDR3 is 13 amino acids. Trimming removed 4 bases at V and 5 bases at J, with 12 bases between. CDR1 MNHNY and CDR2 SVGAGI come from the germline V gene (reference sequence). CDR3 region: CASSWGGMNEQYF. In DNA, the CDR3 is TGTGCCAGCAGTTGGGGCGGAATGAACGAGCAGTACTTC.

This sequence joins TRBV27 and TRBJ1-5; D perhaps matches TRBD1 (5 bases). Trimming removed 8 bases from V and 2 bases from J, with 13 bases in between. Per the germline V gene, CDR1 is MNHEY and CDR2 is SMNVEV (reference sequence). This CDR3 has 14 amino acids. The CDR3 spells CASAPKGGNQPQHF. In DNA, the CDR3 is TGTGCCAGCGCCCCTAAAGGGGGCAATCAGCCCCAGCATTTT.

This rearrangement joins TRBV6-4 to TRBJ1-1; D call uncertain. The ends were cut back, 4 bases at V and 1 base at J, with 7 bases in the middle. The CDR3 sequence is 13 residues long. Germline lookup yields CDR1 MRHNA and CDR2 SNTAGT. The CDR3 region has the DNA TGTGCCAGCAGTGCGGCAGAGAACACTGAAGCTTTCTTT. It encodes CASSAAENTEAFF.

The rearrangement joins TRBV14 to TRBJ1-1, with 9 bases fitting TRBD1. Germline lookup yields CDR1 SGHDN and CDR2 FVKESK. The junction had 6 bases not matched to a gene; V was cut back by 6 bases and J by 4 bases. This CDR3 comprises 14 residues. Here the CDR3 DNA reads TGTGCCAGCAGACAACAGGGGGCCATCACTGAAGCTTTCTTT. Its translation: CASRQQGAITEAFF.

There are many counts of this clone. The chain links TRBV10-2 to TRBJ1-4; TRBD1 matches 7 bases. CDR1 and CDR2 from the germline V gene are WSHSY and SAAADI. V was clipped by 0 bases and J by 6 bases; unmatched bases: 1. This CDR3 has 14 amino acids. In nucleotides, the CDR3 is TGCGCCAGCAGTGAGTCTGGGACAGATGAAAAACTGTTTTTT. Translated, it gives CASSESGTDEKLFF.

The V gene is TRBV20-1, the J gene TRBJ1-5, with 7 bases matching TRBD1. CDR3 length: 14 residues. Trimming took 3 bases from V and 5 from J; bases not matched to a gene: 7. Germline CDR1 reads DFQATT; CDR2 reads SNEGSKA (reference sequence). CDR3 sequence reads: CSASRGQPHQPQHF. DNA of the CDR3: TGCAGTGCTAGTCGGGGACAGCCACATCAGCCCCAGCATTTT.

This clone has just a few counts. CDR3 nucleotide sequence: TGTGCCAGCAGTGAAGAGGTAGCGGGGACACACTACGAGCAGTACTTC. Residues: CASSEEVAGTHYEQYF. The V and J genes are TRBV2 and TRBJ2-7; 8 bases agree with TRBD2. Germline CDR1 SNHLY, CDR2 FYNNEI. J was trimmed by 3 bases and V by 1 base; bases with no gene match: 8. The length of the CDR3 is 16 residues.

The J gene is TRBJ2-5, the V gene TRBV28; 7 bases agree with TRBD1. The CDR3 totals 14 residues. J was trimmed by 2 bases and V by 6 bases; bases with no gene match: 6. From germline, CDR1 is MDHEN and CDR2 SYDVKM. CDR3: CASRSTGSQETQYF. The CDR3 DNA sequence: TGTGCCAGCAGATCGACAGGGAGTCAAGAGACCCAGTACTTC.

The chain uses TRBV5-4 and TRBJ2-3, with D uncertain. Germline CDR1 is SGHNT and CDR2 is YYREEE (reference sequence). The CDR3 extends over 12 amino acids. Trimming pared 4 bases from V and 2 bases from J, leaving 5 bases between. The CDR3 protein is CASSKVTDTQYF. For the CDR3, the DNA is TGTGCCAGCAGCAAGGTCACAGATACGCAGTATTTT.

V and J are TRBV2 and TRBJ2-4; a possible D gene is TRBD2 (5 bases). This CDR3 contains 15 residues. Trimming shortened V by 8 bases and J by 0 bases, and 14 bases separated the two germline ends. In germline, CDR1 is SNHLY, CDR2 FYNNEI. In nucleotides, the CDR3 is TGTGCCAGCCGCCTGGGGAGTTTAGCCAAAAACATTCAGTACTTC. Protein product: CASRLGSLAKNIQYF. Drawing the rest from reference TRBV2 and TRBJ2-4, the complete variable domain is EPEVTQTPSHQVTQMGQEVILRCVPISNHLYFYWYRQILGQKVEFLVSFYNNEISEKSEIFDDQFSVERPDGSNFTLKIRSTKLEDSAMYFCASRLGSLAKNIQYFGAGTRLSVL.